Below are 21 T cell receptor beta chains sequenced from a single sample in a study of blood T cells in healthy people across ages. Combining a sample-barcoded 5' primer with a J-beta primer mix, a second PCR ran for roughly 7 to 11 cycles. TCRdb reprocessed the 5' RACE reads via MiXCR and lists one record per CDR3 protein. The data hold 700,000 or so distinct CDR3 sequences, with about a fifth observed a single time. The sample taken for sequencing was blood. The receptors were sampled from an older man in good health.

The rearrangement links TRBV5-6 to TRBJ1-2; D is undetermined. The V end was cut by 0 bases, the J end by 6 bases, with 9 bases between. CDR3 length: 13 amino acids. Germline CDR1 SGHDT, CDR2 YYEEEE. CDR3 in amino acids: CASSLAVGDGYTF. The DNA of the CDR3 is TGTGCCAGCAGCTTGGCGGTGGGCGATGGCTACACCTTC.

This chain joins TRBV9 and TRBJ2-4; TRBD1 matches 9 bases. The ends lost 3 bases at V and 6 bases at J; junction bases unmatched: 7. The germline CDR1 and CDR2 sequences are SGDLS and YYNGEE. The CDR3 extends over 15 amino acids. CDR3 DNA: TGTGCCAGCAGCGGAACAGGGGGCGCATCAAACATTCAGTACTTC. Amino acid sequence: CASSGTGGASNIQYF.

The chain combines TRBV29-1 with TRBJ1-2; maybe TRBD1 (5 bases). V lost 2 bases, J lost 8 bases, and 15 bases lay in between. This CDR3 is built from 13 residues. CDR1 SQVTM and CDR2 ANQGSEA come from the germline V gene. For the CDR3, the DNA is TGCAGCGTTGAACGGGACGTCGACTTCGGCTACACCTTC. It codes for CSVERDVDFGYTF. The complete variable domain, with remaining parts taken from reference TRBV29-1 and TRBJ1-2, reads SAVISQKPSRDICQRGTSLTIQCQVDSQVTMMFWYRQQPGQSLTLIATANQGSEATYESGFVIDKFPISRPNLTFSTLTVSNMSPEDSSIYLCSVERDVDFGYTFGSGTRLTVV.

This clonotype occurred many times. The chain is built from TRBV27 and TRBJ1-1; D remains ambiguous. The germline V gene encodes CDR1 MNHEY and CDR2 SMNVEV (reference sequence). Trimming stripped 1 base from V and 5 bases from J, with 8 bases between. The CDR3 spans 13 residues. CDR3 nucleotides: TGTGCCAGCAGTTTATTTGTTGGTACTGAAGCTTTCTTT. Protein sequence: CASSLFVGTEAFF.

This clonotype was seen a handful of times. The CDR3 protein is CASSYLNRGGYGYTF. Written as DNA, the CDR3 is TGTGCCAGCAGTTACCTGAACAGGGGGGGCTATGGCTACACCTTC. The chain links TRBV6-6 to TRBJ1-2, with 8 bases aligning to TRBD1. Germline values: CDR1 MNHNY, CDR2 SVGAGI (reference sequence). This CDR3 contains 15 residues. V dropped 2 bases and J dropped 4; count of bases not matched to a gene: 6.

This clonotype was seen more than once but under ten times. The rearrangement joins TRBV7-9 to TRBJ2-4; 9 bases fit TRBD2. Losses at the gene ends were 6 bases for V and 2 bases for J; bases not matched to a gene: 8. CDR1 SEHNR and CDR2 FQNEAQ come from the germline V gene (reference sequence). This CDR3 has 16 residues. CDR3: CASSNRREGTKNIQYF. The DNA of the CDR3 is TGTGCCAGCAGTAATCGGCGGGAGGGGACCAAAAACATTCAGTACTTC.

The J gene is TRBJ2-3, the V gene TRBV30; TRBD2 matches at 7 bases. The trim removed 7 bases at V and 2 bases at J, leaving 12 bases unmatched. The CDR3 sequence is 15 residues long. CDR1 and CDR2 (germline): GTSNPN, SVGIG (reference sequence). CDR3 residues: CAYSPPAGYTDTQYF. The CDR3 DNA is TGTGCCTATTCCCCCCCAGCGGGGTACACAGATACGCAGTATTTT.

CDR3 protein: CASSHRPGTSGSYEQYF. For the CDR3, the DNA is TGTGCCAGCAGCCACAGACCCGGGACTAGCGGCTCCTACGAGCAGTACTTC. V usage is TRBV4-2 and J usage is TRBJ2-1; 11 bases align to TRBD2. The DNA matches TRBJ2-7 better at its end, which makes the J call doubtful. CDR1 LGHNA and CDR2 YNFKEQ come from the germline V gene. CDR3 size: 17 residues.

This clonotype appeared a few times. The gene calls are TRBV29-1 and TRBJ1-5; D remains unclear. Germline V gives CDR1 SQVTM, CDR2 ANQGSEA. Trimming cost V 7 bases and J 5 bases, with 9 bases left between them. This CDR3 is built from 11 residues. DNA for the CDR3: TGCAGCGCAGGAGAACATCAGCCCCAGCATTTT. It translates to CSAGEHQPQHF.

The J gene is TRBJ2-3, the V gene TRBV7-2; 8 bases fit TRBD2. V shed 3 bases and J 4 bases; nucleotides not matched to a gene: 6. The CDR3 contains 15 residues. From germline, CDR1 is SGHTA and CDR2 FQGNSA. CDR3 nucleotide sequence: TGTGCCAGCAGCTTCGGCGGGGGGAATTCAGATACGCAGTATTTT. Translated, it gives CASSFGGGNSDTQYF.

This chain connects TRBV5-1 to TRBJ2-3; D remains unclear. The CDR3 is 14 residues long. V was trimmed by 4 bases and J by 5 bases, leaving 14 bases between them. The germline V gene has CDR1 SGHRS and CDR2 YFSETQ. CDR3 nucleotide sequence: TGCGCCAGCAGCCCGCGGTGGCAAGAAGATACGCAGTATTTT. Protein product: CASSPRWQEDTQYF.

The rearrangement links TRBV18 to TRBJ2-1; 7 bases match TRBD2. Looked up from germline, CDR1 is KGHSH and CDR2 is LQKENI. V shed 1 base and J 1 base; nucleotides not matched to a gene: 7. CDR3 length: 17 amino acids. This CDR3 is CASSPQGPSGSYNEQFF. As DNA, the CDR3 is TGTGCCAGCTCACCACAGGGCCCTAGCGGTTCCTACAATGAGCAGTTCTTC.

A remark on this clonotype: This likely comes from a read error, as the CDR3 has no conserved phenylalanine or tryptophan at its end. The chain carries TRBV29-1 and TRBJ2-5, with 9 positions matching TRBD2. The end of the DNA is better explained by TRBJ2-1, so the J call may be wrong. The CDR3 length is 14 residues. From germline, CDR1 is SQVTM and CDR2 ANQGSEA. The CDR3 here is CSVGPTSGTNEQFL. The CDR3 DNA reads TGCAGCGTTGGCCCGACTAGCGGAACCAATGAGCAGTTCCTC.

A few counts support this clonotype. The chain uses TRBV29-1 and TRBJ1-1; no firm D call. This CDR3 region has 11 residues. Germline-derived CDR1 and CDR2 are SQVTM and ANQGSEA. Trimming took off 4 bases at V and 0 bases at J, with 3 bases between the two ends. The CDR3 reads CSVAMNTEAFF. CDR3 bases: TGCAGCGTTGCCATGAACACTGAAGCTTTCTTT.

The chain has TRBV29-1 and TRBJ1-1; D gene uncertain. This CDR3 comprises 14 residues. V lost 6 bases to trimming and J lost 4 bases, with 18 bases between them. CDR1 and CDR2 (germline): SQVTM, ANQGSEA. CDR3 DNA: TGCAGCGTACCGGGTTCCGCGGCGGTCACTGAAGCTTTCTTT. Translated: CSVPGSAAVTEAFF.

This chain links TRBV10-3 with TRBJ2-7, with D perhaps matching TRBD1 (6 bases). V was pared by 8 bases and J by 3 bases, with 11 bases between. The CDR3 is 12 amino acids. Germline V gene lookup returns CDR1 ENHRY and CDR2 SYGVKD. As DNA, the CDR3 is TGTGCCATCGCTGTACAGGGCTACGAGCAGTACTTC. This codes for CAIAVQGYEQYF.

The J gene is TRBJ2-5, the V gene TRBV5-4, with 10 positions matching TRBD2. Germline V lookup: CDR1 SGHNT, CDR2 YYREEE (reference sequence). V lost 5 bases and J lost 0; bases outside the gene matches: 7. This CDR3 is built from 16 residues. Here the CDR3 DNA reads TGTGCCAGCAGTCCAGCGGGGGGGCAGTACCAAGAGACCCAGTACTTC. Translated, it gives CASSPAGGQYQETQYF.

A few counts support this clonotype. This chain connects TRBV20-1 to TRBJ2-4; D is uncertain. V was cut by 0 bases and J by 2 bases, with 11 bases left in between. The CDR3 has 15 amino acids. CDR1 DFQATT and CDR2 SNEGSKA come from the germline V gene (reference sequence). CDR3 DNA sequence: TGCAGTGCTAGAGATCCCGAAGCCCCCAAAAACATTCAGTACTTC. Residues: CSARDPEAPKNIQYF.

The rearrangement joins TRBV7-8 to TRBJ1-1; D gene ambiguous. CDR3 size: 14 residues. Trimming pared 2 bases from V and 11 bases from J, leaving 18 bases between. Per the germline V gene, CDR1 is SGHVS and CDR2 is FQNEAQ. CDR3 protein: CASSLWVGGFGAFF. CDR3 DNA: TGTGCCAGCAGCTTATGGGTAGGAGGATTTGGGGCTTTCTTT. Full variable domain (rest looked up from reference TRBV7-8 and TRBJ1-1): GAGVSQSPRYKVAKRGQDVALRCDPISGHVSLFWYQQALGQGPEFLTYFQNEAQLDKSGLPSDRFFAERPEGSVSTLKIQRTQQEDSAVYLCASSLWVGGFGAFFGQGTRLTVV.

This clonotype was found a few times. J is TRBJ2-2 and V is TRBV9, with D hard to call. This CDR3 has 16 amino acids. CDR1 is SGDLS, CDR2 YYNGEE, per germline. Deletions cut 0 bases from V and 0 bases from J, with 9 bases between. Written as DNA, the CDR3 is TGTGCCAGCAGCGTAGTAGAGGTAACGAACACCGGGGAGCTGTTTTTT. Its translation is CASSVVEVTNTGELFF.

This sequence joins TRBV14 and TRBJ2-5; D gene ambiguous. Germline V CDR1 and CDR2: SGHDN, FVKESK. The CDR3 has 13 residues. Trimming removed 3 bases from V and 2 bases from J, with 7 bases in between. The CDR3 sequence is CASSQMAQETQYF. The CDR3 nucleotides read TGTGCCAGCAGCCAGATGGCACAAGAGACCCAGTACTTC.